This T cell receptor beta chain was identified in a study of blood T cell repertoires in COVID-19. Turning to the study itself: The United States, Italy and Spain supplied acute and convalescent COVID-19 samples.

The junction had 11 bases not matched to a gene; V was cut back by 8 bases and J by 7 bases. The germline V gene has CDR1 MNHEY and CDR2 SVGAGI. The CDR3 has 14 residues. The age range of participants was about 18 to 95 years, with residence in 20 to 25 US areas. Recovered status applied to Cohort 3 donors who had two consecutive negative PCRs. It also applied to those with clearance or with symptom resolution. Sequencing was performed with immunoSEQ multiplex PCR; in TCRdb, only in-frame clones are kept and a portion is missing. The repertoire has just over 300,000 clones, more than 75% of them found once; the top ten carry approximately 4.1%.

The sample consisted of PBMCs or T cells enriched from blood (not recorded which). This TCR came from a man aged 25-45 years who had recovered from COVID-19. The chain has TRBV6-5 and TRBJ2-1, with 7 positions matching TRBD2. The chain's CDR3 is CASRRLAQGNEQFF. Here the CDR3 DNA reads TGTGCCAGCCGGAGACTAGCTCAAGGGAATGAGCAGTTCTTC.